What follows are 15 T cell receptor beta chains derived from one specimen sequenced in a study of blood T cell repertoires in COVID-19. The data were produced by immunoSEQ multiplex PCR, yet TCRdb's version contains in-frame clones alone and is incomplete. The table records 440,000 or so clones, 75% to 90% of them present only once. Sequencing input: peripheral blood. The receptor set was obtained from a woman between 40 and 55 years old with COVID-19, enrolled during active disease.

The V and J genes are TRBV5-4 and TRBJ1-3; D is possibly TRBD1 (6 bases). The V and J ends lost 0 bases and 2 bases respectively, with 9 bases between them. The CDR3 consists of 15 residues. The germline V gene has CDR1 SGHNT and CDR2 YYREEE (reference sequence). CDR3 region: CASSLGGTTGNTIYF. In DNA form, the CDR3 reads TGTGCCAGCAGCTTGGGAGGGACAACTGGAAACACCATATATTTT.

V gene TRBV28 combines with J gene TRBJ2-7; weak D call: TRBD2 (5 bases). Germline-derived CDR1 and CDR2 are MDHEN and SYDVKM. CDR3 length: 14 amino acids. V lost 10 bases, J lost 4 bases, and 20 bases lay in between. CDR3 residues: CAISPGLEHYEQYF. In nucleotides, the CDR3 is TGTGCCATTTCGCCGGGATTAGAACATTACGAGCAGTACTTC.

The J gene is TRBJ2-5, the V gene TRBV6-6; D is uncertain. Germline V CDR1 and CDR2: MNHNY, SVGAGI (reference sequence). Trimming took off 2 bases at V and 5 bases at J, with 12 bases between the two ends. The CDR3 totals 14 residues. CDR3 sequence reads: CASSYDFLGETQYF. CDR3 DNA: TGTGCCAGCAGTTACGACTTCCTTGGGGAGACCCAGTACTTC.

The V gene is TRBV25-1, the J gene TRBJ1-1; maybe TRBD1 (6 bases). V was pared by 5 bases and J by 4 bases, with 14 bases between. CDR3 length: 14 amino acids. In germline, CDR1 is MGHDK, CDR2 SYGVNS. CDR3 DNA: TGTGCCAGCAGTCACATACAGGGTGGCACTGAAGCTTTCTTT. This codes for CASSHIQGGTEAFF.

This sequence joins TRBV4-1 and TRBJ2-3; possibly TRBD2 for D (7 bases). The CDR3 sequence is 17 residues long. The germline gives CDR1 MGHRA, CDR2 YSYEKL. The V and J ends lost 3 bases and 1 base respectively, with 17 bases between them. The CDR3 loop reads CASSQGGAGVGTDTQYF. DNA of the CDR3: TGCGCCAGCAGCCAGGGGGGGGCAGGGGTGGGCACAGATACGCAGTATTTT.

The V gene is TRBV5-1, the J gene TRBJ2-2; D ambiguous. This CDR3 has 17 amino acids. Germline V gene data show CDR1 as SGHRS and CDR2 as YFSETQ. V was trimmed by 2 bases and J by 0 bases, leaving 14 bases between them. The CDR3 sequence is CASSLLVGTSNTGELFF. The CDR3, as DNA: TGCGCCAGCAGCTTATTAGTGGGCACCTCGAACACCGGGGAGCTGTTTTTT. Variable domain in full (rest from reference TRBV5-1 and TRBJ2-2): KAGVTQTPRYLIKTRGQQVTLSCSPISGHRSVSWYQQTPGQGLQFLFEYFSETQRNKGNFPGRFSGRQFSNSRSEMNVSTLELGDSALYLCASSLLVGTSNTGELFFGEGSRLTVL.

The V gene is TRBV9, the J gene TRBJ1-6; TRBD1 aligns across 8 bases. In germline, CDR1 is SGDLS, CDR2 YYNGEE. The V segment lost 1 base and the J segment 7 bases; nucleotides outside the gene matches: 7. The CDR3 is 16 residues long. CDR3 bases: TGTGCCAGCAGCGTAATCGTGGACAGGGAAAATTCACCCCTCCACTTT. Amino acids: CASSVIVDRENSPLHF. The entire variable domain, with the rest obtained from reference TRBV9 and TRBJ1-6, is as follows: DSGVTQTPKHLITATGQRVTLRCSPRSGDLSVYWYQQSLDQGLQFLIQYYNGEERAKGNILERFSAQQFPDLHSELNLSSLELGDSALYFCASSVIVDRENSPLHFGNGTRLTVT.

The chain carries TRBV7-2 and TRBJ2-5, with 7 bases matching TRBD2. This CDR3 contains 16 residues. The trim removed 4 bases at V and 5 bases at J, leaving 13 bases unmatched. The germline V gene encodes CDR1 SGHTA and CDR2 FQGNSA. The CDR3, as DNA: TGTGCCAGCAGCTACGATGGGGGGAGGGCCTGGGAGACCCAGTACTTC. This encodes CASSYDGGRAWETQYF.

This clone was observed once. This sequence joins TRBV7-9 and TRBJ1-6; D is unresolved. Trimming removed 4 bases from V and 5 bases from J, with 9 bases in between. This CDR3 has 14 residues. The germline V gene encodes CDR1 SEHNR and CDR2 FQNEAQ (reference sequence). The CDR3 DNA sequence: TGTGCCAGCAGCTCCACAAACAATAATTCACCCCTCCACTTT. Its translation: CASSSTNNNSPLHF.

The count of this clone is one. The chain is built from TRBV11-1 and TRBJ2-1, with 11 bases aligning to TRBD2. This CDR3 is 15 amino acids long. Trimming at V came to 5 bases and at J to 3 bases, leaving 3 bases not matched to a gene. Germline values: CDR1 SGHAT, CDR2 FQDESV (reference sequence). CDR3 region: CASSKTSGVYNEQFF. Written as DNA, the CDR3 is TGTGCCAGCAGCAAGACTAGCGGGGTCTACAATGAGCAGTTCTTC.

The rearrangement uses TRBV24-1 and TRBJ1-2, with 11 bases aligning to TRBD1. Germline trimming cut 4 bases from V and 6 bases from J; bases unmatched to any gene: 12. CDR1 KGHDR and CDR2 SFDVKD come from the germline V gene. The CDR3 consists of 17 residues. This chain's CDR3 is CATSDYSRPGQGDGYTF. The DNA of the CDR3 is TGTGCCACCAGTGACTATTCGAGACCGGGACAGGGGGATGGCTACACCTTC.

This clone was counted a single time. The DNA for the CDR3 is TGTGCCAGCAGTTACGGTAGCGGGGGGGCGTTGAACACCGGGGAGCTGTTTTTT. Translated, it gives CASSYGSGGALNTGELFF. The chain couples TRBV6-2 or TRBV6-3 to TRBJ2-2; TRBD2 matches 11 bases. Germline assignment: CDR1 MNHEY and CDR2 SVGEGT. The CDR3 has 18 amino acids. J lost 1 base, V lost 2 bases, and 6 bases had no gene match.

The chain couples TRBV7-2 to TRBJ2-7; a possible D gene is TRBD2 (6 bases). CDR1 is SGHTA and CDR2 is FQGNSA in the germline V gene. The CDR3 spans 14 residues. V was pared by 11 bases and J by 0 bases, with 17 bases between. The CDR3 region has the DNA TGTGCCTCACAGAGGGGACTTAGCTCCTACGAGCAGTACTTC. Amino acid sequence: CASQRGLSSYEQYF.

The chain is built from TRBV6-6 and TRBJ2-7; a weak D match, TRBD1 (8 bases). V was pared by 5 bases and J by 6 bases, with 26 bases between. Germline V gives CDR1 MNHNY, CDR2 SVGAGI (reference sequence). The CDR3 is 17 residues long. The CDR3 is CASSQRAHRGGWSEQYF. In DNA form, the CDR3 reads TGTGCCAGCAGTCAAAGGGCGCACAGGGGGGGTTGGAGCGAGCAGTACTTC.

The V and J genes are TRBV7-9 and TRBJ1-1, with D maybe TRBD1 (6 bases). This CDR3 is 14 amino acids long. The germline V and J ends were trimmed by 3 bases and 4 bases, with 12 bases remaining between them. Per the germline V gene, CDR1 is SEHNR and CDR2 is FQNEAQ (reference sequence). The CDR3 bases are TGTGCCAGCAGCTTTTACAGGGCTGGCACTGAAGCTTTCTTT. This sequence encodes CASSFYRAGTEAFF.